The 20 T cell receptor beta chains presented below share a single source sample, sequenced in a study of blood T cell repertoires in COVID-19. Profiling relied on immunoSEQ multiplex PCR, and the TCRdb table lists in-frame clones only, not all of them. Of approximately 320,000 clones detected, under 90% appear once; the ten largest clones hold more than 9.5%. The specimen was peripheral blood. These receptors were taken from a woman in her 30s with COVID-19, enrolled during active disease.

This clone showed up just a few times. This chain links TRBV18 with TRBJ2-1; 9 bases are a match to TRBD1. The V gene's germline CDR1 is KGHSH and CDR2 LQKENI. With V trimmed by 4 bases and J by 5 bases, 6 bases remained unmatched. The CDR3 runs 15 residues. This CDR3 is CASSQGTGFDNEQFF. In nucleotides, the CDR3 is TGTGCCAGCTCACAGGGGACAGGGTTCGACAATGAGCAGTTCTTC.

The CDR3 region is CASSNNLGQGLYHYNEQFF. Here the CDR3 DNA reads TGTGCCAGCAGCAACAACCTAGGACAGGGACTATACCACTACAATGAGCAGTTCTTC. V and J are TRBV21-1 and TRBJ2-1; TRBD1 reflects the table's D call only, with no check against the DNA. TRBV21-1 is a documented pseudogene. CDR3 length equals 19 residues.

This chain uses TRBV10-3 with TRBJ2-2; 10 nucleotides match TRBD2. After removal of 3 bases from V and 0 bases from J, the junction contained 4 bases not matched to a gene. The germline gives CDR1 ENHRY, CDR2 SYGVKD. The CDR3 covers 17 residues. In nucleotides, the CDR3 is TGTGCCATCAGTGAATGGACTAGCGGTCCGAACACCGGGGAGCTGTTTTTT. The encoded protein is CAISEWTSGPNTGELFF.

The chain employs TRBV9 and TRBJ1-2, with D hard to call. The CDR3 loop spans 12 amino acids. Trimming took 4 bases from V and 7 from J, leaving 11 bases between them. Germline lookup yields CDR1 SGDLS and CDR2 YYNGEE. CDR3 nucleotide sequence: TGTGCCAGCAGCCGGGGAGTACTTGGCTACACCTTC. Its translation: CASSRGVLGYTF.

This clone appeared a single time. The V gene is TRBV5-6, the J gene TRBJ2-7; TRBD2 matches at 7 bases. The J segment lost 0 bases and the V segment lost 4 bases, leaving 7 bases of the junction unmatched. The germline gives CDR1 SGHDT, CDR2 YYEEEE. The CDR3 covers 15 residues. The CDR3 DNA follows: TGTGCCAGCAGCCAGCTCGGGGGGTACTCCTACGAGCAGTACTTC. Translation gives CASSQLGGYSYEQYF.

This sequence joins TRBV19 and TRBJ2-7; 8 bases match TRBD1. Unmatched junction bases numbered 11, after V lost 11 bases and J lost 2 bases. The germline gives CDR1 LNHDA, CDR2 SQIVND (reference sequence). The CDR3 spans 14 residues. DNA for the CDR3: TGTGCCTCCCAGCGGACAGGGAAAGCCTACGAGCAGTACTTC. Protein product: CASQRTGKAYEQYF.

V and J are TRBV24-1 and TRBJ2-1; 11 bases line up with TRBD2. V lost 3 bases, J lost 9 bases, and 6 bases stayed unmatched. Germline V CDR1 and CDR2: KGHDR, SFDVKD. The CDR3 totals 15 residues. CDR3 sequence: CATSDPMTSGAEQFF. DNA of the CDR3: TGTGCCACCAGTGATCCTATGACTAGCGGGGCTGAGCAGTTCTTC.

The chain employs TRBV11-2 and TRBJ1-2; possibly TRBD1 for D (5 bases). V lost 2 bases, J lost 2 bases, and 21 bases lay in between. Per the germline V gene, CDR1 is SGHAT and CDR2 is FQNNGV. The CDR3 totals 18 residues. CDR3 nucleotides: TGTGCCAGCAGCTTACAGGAGACAACAGGACCGAGAAACTATGGCTACACCTTC. Its protein is CASSLQETTGPRNYGYTF.

The V gene is TRBV28, the J gene TRBJ1-3, with a weak D call TRBD1 (5 bases). Trimming cost V 4 bases and J 0 bases, with 22 bases left between them. This CDR3 region has 19 residues. Germline loops: CDR1 MDHEN, CDR2 SYDVKM. The CDR3: CASSSMGGSFRGSGNTIYF. For the CDR3, the DNA is TGTGCCAGCAGTTCGATGGGGGGGTCCTTCCGAGGCTCTGGAAACACCATATATTTT.

V gene TRBV18 combines with J gene TRBJ2-7; 8 bases fit TRBD2. Trimming took 2 bases from V and 3 from J; bases not matched to a gene: 9. CDR3 length: 16 residues. The V gene's germline CDR1 is KGHSH and CDR2 LQKENI. The CDR3 protein is CASSPEIPSGGYEQYF. The CDR3 coding sequence is TGTGCCAGCTCACCAGAAATCCCCAGCGGGGGCTACGAGCAGTACTTC. Full variable domain (missing parts from reference TRBV18 and TRBJ2-7): NAGVMQNPRHLVRRRGQEARLRCSPMKGHSHVYWYRQLPEEGLKFMVYLQKENIIDESGMPKERFSAEFPKEGPSILRIQQVVRGDSAAYFCASSPEIPSGGYEQYFGPGTRLTVT.

This clone was counted once. The genes are TRBV19 and TRBJ2-3; TRBD1 matches 10 bases. With 3 bases clipped from V and 10 bases from J, the junction kept 10 bases outside the gene matches. The CDR3 is 15 amino acids. The germline V gene has CDR1 LNHDA and CDR2 SQIVND (reference sequence). CDR3 sequence (DNA): TGTGCCAGTAGTATCGGAGGGACAGGGGACCCGGCGCAGTATTTT. Its protein product is CASSIGGTGDPAQYF. Variable domain in full (rest from reference TRBV19 and TRBJ2-3): DGGITQSPKYLFRKEGQNVTLSCEQNLNHDAMYWYRQDPGQGLRLIYYSQIVNDFQKGDIAEGYSVSREKKESFPLTVTSAQKNPTAFYLCASSIGGTGDPAQYFGPGTRLTVL.

The chain recombines TRBV3-1 (or the pseudogene TRBV3-2) with TRBJ2-3; unclear D gene. V lost 4 bases and J 2 bases, leaving 25 bases between the germline ends. Germline V gives CDR1 LGHDT, CDR2 YNNKEL (reference sequence). The CDR3 sequence is 19 residues long. The CDR3 region is CASSLNEFSRHSLTDTQYF. CDR3 bases: TGTGCCAGCAGCCTTAACGAGTTCAGTAGACACTCACTCACAGATACGCAGTATTTT.

The rearrangement joins TRBV5-1 to TRBJ1-4; a weak D match, TRBD1 (6 bases). Deletions cut 7 bases from V and 3 bases from J, with 13 bases between. The CDR3 has 14 amino acids. Germline lookup yields CDR1 SGHRS and CDR2 YFSETQ. The CDR3 nucleotides read TGCGCCAGCCGGGACATCTTGCCTAATGAAAAACTGTTTTTT. It yields the protein CASRDILPNEKLFF. Filled out from reference TRBV5-1 and TRBJ1-4, the complete variable domain reads KAGVTQTPRYLIKTRGQQVTLSCSPISGHRSVSWYQQTPGQGLQFLFEYFSETQRNKGNFPGRFSGRQFSNSRSEMNVSTLELGDSALYLCASRDILPNEKLFFGSGTQLSVL.

This clone showed up just once. The chain combines TRBV12-3 or TRBV12-4 with TRBJ2-4; maybe TRBD1 (6 bases). This CDR3 is built from 13 residues. V dropped 1 base and J dropped 5 bases, with 6 bases sitting between them. In DNA, the CDR3 is TGTGCCAGCAGTTTAGACAGGGAAAACATTCAGTACTTC. This translates into CASSLDRENIQYF.

The rearrangement joins TRBV5-1 to TRBJ2-2, with 11 bases identical to TRBD2. V trimming: 7 bases; J trimming: 5 bases; junction bases outside the gene matches: 13. Germline lookup yields CDR1 SGHRS and CDR2 YFSETQ. The CDR3 consists of 17 residues. The CDR3 coding sequence is TGCGCCAGCGACAGTACCTTCGGGACTAGCGGAACCGGGGAGCTGTTTTTT. Its protein is CASDSTFGTSGTGELFF.

This chain joins TRBV16 and TRBJ2-7, with D possibly being TRBD2 (5 bases). The CDR3 has 14 residues. The V end was cut by 4 bases, the J end by 5 bases, with 15 bases between. Germline V lookup: CDR1 KGHSY, CDR2 FQNENV. The CDR3 loop is CASSLGEGRNEQYF. The CDR3 coding sequence is TGTGCCAGCAGCCTGGGCGAGGGTAGAAACGAGCAGTACTTC.

This clone was recorded once. The chain joins TRBV5-1 to TRBJ2-7; 9 bases line up with TRBD2. J gave up 7 bases and V 3 bases, and 5 bases lay outside the gene matches. Per germline, CDR1 SGHRS and CDR2 YFSETQ. The CDR3 is made up of 13 amino acids. This CDR3 is CASSSAGGREQYF. As DNA, the CDR3 is TGCGCCAGCAGCTCGGCGGGGGGGCGAGAGCAGTACTTC. Supplemented by reference TRBV5-1 and TRBJ2-7, the full variable domain reads KAGVTQTPRYLIKTRGQQVTLSCSPISGHRSVSWYQQTPGQGLQFLFEYFSETQRNKGNFPGRFSGRQFSNSRSEMNVSTLELGDSALYLCASSSAGGREQYFGPGTRLTVT.

CDR3: CASSQAPVGDGYTF. Written as DNA, the CDR3 is TGCGCCAGCAGCCAAGCCCCAGTGGGCGATGGCTACACCTTC. The gene calls are TRBV4-1 and TRBJ1-2; D ambiguous. CDR1 is MGHRA, CDR2 YSYEKL, per germline. The CDR3 length is 14 residues. V was shortened by 1 base and J by 6 bases, with 12 bases between the two germline ends.

The chain is built from TRBV6-5 and TRBJ1-5, with a weak D call TRBD1 (6 bases). The CDR3 is 15 residues long. Trimming removed 4 bases at V and 1 base at J, with 11 bases between. CDR1 and CDR2 from the germline V gene are MNHEY and SVGAGI. CDR3 in amino acids: CASSSTGSSNQPQHF. CDR3 nucleotides: TGTGCCAGCAGTTCCACAGGGAGCAGCAATCAGCCCCAGCATTTT.

The chain carries TRBV5-4 and TRBJ1-2, with 12 bases identical to TRBD1. In germline, CDR1 is SGHNT, CDR2 YYREEE (reference sequence). CDR3 length equals 15 residues. Losses at the gene ends were 4 bases for V and 8 bases for J; bases not matched to a gene: 9. CDR3 region: CASSVPGQGASGYTF. The CDR3 DNA sequence: TGTGCCAGCAGCGTCCCGGGACAGGGGGCGTCGGGCTACACCTTC. The full variable domain, rest sourced from reference TRBV5-4 and TRBJ1-2, is ETGVTQSPTHLIKTRGQQVTLRCSSQSGHNTVSWYQQALGQGPQFIFQYYREEENGRGNFPPRFSGLQFPNYSSELNVNALELDDSALYLCASSVPGQGASGYTFGSGTRLTVV.